This TCR beta chain was captured by sequencing in a study of blood T cells in healthy people across ages. Donors each provided about 9.5 milliliters of peripheral blood. Together with a sample-barcoded 5' primer, a J-beta primer mix was included in a second PCR lasting roughly 7 to 11 cycles. The yield of each sample was at least 2.5 million CDR3-containing paired-end reads. TCRdb redid the calling of the 5' RACE reads with MiXCR, one entry per CDR3 protein. The sample lists about 1,500,000 distinct CDR3 sequences, 42% occurring once. Germline CDR1 is LGHDT and CDR2 is YNNKEL (reference sequence). There are 14 residues in the CDR3. The study, taken as a whole, reports: More naive CD4+ cells and higher diversity marked long-lived donors relative to aged donors. PBMCs went unsorted, and a conclusive naive versus antigen-experienced comparison was therefore prevented.

Note on this clonotype: Its matching antigen is unknown.

Material: blood. The receptor's source is a woman aged 18-29 years in good health. V and J are TRBV3-1 and TRBJ2-4; either TRBD1 or TRBD2 may supply D (5 bases each). Near its end, the DNA agrees better with TRBJ2-7, so the J call may be wrong. DNA for the CDR3: TGTGCCAGCAGCTTTGGGACGCCGGGCGTCGAGCAGTACTTC. The encoded protein is CASSFGTPGVEQYF.